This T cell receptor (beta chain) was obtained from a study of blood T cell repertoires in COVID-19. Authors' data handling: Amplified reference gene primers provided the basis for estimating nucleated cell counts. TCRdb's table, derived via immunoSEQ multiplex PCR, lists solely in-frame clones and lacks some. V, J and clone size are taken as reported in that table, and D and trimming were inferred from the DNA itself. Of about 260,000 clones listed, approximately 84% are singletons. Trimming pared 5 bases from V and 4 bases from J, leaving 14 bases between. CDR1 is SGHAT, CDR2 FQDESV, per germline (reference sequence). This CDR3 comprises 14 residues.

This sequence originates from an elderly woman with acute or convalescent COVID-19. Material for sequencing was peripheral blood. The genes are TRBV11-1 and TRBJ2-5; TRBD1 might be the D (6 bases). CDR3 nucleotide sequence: TGTGCCAGCAGCACCTCAGGGGTAGTAGAGACCCAGTACTTC. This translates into CASSTSGVVETQYF.